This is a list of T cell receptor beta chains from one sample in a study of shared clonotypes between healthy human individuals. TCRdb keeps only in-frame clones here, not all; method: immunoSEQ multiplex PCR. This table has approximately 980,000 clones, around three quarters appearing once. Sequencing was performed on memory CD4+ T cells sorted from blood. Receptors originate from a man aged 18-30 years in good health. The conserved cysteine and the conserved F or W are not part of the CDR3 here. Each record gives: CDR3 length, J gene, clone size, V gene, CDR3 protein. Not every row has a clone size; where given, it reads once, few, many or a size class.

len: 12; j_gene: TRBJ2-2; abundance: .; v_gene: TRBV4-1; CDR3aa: ASSRTAGTGELF
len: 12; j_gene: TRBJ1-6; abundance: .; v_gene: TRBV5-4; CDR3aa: ASSFPGLNSPLH
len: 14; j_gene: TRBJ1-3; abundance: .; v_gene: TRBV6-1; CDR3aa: ASSEAGVRAGNTIY
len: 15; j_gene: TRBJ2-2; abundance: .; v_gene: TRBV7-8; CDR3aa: ASSQLLTGANTGELF
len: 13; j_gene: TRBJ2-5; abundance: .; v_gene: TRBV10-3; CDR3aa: ATTGLPPEEETQY
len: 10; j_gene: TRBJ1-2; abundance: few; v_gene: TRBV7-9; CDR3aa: ASRTEPGDYT
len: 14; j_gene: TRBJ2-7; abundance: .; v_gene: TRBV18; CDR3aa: ASSPRPDRGNYEQY
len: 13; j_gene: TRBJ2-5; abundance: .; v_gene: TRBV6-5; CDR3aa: ASSRAGASGETQY
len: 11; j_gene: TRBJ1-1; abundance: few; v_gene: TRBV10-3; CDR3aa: AISESSGTEAF
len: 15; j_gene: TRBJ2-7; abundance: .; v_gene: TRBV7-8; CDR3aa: ASSFRTGASYSYEQY
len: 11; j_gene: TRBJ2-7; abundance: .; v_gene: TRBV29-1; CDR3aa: SATPWGGFEQY
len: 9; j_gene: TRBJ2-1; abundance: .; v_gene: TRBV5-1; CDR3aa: ASSSSLEQF
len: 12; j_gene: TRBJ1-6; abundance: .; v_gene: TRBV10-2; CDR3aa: ASTGDSYNSPLH
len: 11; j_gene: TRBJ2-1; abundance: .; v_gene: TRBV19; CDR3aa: ASSIESGNEQF
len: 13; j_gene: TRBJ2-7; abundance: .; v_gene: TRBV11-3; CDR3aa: ASSPNYNQPYEQY
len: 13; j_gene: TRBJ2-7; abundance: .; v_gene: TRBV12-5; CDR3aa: ASGPSSTSGREQY
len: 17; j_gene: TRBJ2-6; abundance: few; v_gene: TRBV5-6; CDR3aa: ASSLRSGTGISGANVLT
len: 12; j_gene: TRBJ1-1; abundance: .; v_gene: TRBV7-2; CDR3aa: ASSPRSGNTEAF
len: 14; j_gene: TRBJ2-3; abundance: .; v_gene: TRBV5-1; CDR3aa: ASSLALALSTDTQY
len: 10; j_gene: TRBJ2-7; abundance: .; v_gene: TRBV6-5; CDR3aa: ASSYSQGALQ
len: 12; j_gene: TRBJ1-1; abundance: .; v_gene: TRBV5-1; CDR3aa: ASSLAWGNTEAF
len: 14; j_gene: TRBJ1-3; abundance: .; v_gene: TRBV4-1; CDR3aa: ASSLGGRRSGNTIY
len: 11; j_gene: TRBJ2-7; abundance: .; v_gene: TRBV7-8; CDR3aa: ASSPGGIGEQY
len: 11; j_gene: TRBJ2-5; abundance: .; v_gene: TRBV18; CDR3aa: ASSPQTGETQY
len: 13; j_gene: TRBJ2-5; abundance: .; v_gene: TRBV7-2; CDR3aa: ASSTGQGNAETQY
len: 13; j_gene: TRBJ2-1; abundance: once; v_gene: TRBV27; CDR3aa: ASRLAGGTYNEQF
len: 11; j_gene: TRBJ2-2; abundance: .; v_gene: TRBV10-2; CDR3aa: ASRQGSAGELF
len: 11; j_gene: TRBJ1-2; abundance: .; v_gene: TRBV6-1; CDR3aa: ASSPSQGLGYT
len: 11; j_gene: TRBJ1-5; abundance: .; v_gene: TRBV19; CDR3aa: ASSQRDNQPQH
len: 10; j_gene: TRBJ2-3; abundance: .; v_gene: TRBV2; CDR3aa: ASSEDERTQY
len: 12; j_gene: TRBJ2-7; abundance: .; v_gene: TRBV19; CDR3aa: ASSIPDRAYEQY
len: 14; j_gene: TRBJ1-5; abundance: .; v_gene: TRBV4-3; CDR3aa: ASSQERGSGNQPQH
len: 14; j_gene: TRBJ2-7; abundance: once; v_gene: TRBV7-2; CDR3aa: ASSLATGVESYEQY
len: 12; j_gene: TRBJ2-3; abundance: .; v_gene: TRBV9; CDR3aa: ASSVLPTTDTQY
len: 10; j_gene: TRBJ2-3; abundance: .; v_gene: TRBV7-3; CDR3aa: ASSQGPTGQY
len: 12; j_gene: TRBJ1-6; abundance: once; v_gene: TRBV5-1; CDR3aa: ASSPDREGSPLH
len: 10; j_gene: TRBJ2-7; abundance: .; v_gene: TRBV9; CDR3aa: ASSVALGEQY
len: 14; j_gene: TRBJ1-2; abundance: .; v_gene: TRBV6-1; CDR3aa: ASSEVWTGRNYGYT
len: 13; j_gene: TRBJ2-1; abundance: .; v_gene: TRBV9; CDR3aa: ASSVDGTHYNEQF
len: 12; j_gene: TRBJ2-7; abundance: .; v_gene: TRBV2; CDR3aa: ASSVDTTGYEQY
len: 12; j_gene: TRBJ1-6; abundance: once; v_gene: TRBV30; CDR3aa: AWVGQGTYSPLH
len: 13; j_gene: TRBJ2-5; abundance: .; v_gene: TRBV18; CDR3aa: ASSPPLQGRETQY
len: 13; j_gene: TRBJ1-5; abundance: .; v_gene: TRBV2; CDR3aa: ASRTDRGGNQPQH
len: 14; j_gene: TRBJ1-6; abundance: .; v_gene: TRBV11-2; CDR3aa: ASSFGVGAYNSPLH
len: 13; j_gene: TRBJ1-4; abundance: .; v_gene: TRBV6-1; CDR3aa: ASSEEGGVGGKLF
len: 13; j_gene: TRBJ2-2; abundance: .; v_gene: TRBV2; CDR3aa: ASRRGQINTGELF
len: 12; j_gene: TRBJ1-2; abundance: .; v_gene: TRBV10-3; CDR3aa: AITEDGRKYGYT
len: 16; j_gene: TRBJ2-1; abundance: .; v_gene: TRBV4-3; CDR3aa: ASSQDRLAGVTYNEQF
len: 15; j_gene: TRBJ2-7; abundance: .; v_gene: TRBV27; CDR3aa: ASSLAVTSGNIYEQY
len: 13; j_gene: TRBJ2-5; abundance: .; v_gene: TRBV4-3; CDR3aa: ASSQGTGDQETQY
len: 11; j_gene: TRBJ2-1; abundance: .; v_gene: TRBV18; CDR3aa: ASSGQLYNEQF
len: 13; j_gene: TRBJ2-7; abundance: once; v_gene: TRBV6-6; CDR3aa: ASSPPGTGAYEQY
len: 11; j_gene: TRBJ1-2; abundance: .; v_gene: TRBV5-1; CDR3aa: ASSPLTGSGYT
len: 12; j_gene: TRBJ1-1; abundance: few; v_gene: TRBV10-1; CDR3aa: ASSDGSSNTEAF
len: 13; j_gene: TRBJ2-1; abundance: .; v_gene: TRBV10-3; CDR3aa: AISVGTGGTNEQF